This T cell receptor (beta chain) originates from a study of cytomegalovirus exposure and HLA in healthy donors. The CDR3 contains 15 residues. Per germline, CDR1 SGHVS and CDR2 FNYEAQ. V lost 1 base, J lost 2 bases, and 12 bases lay in between. PCR involved 60 Vbeta and 13 Jbeta primers. Here immunoSEQ multiplex PCR was the method, and the copy in TCRdb shows in-frame clones only, minus some. The table shows around 180,000 clones, with over 75% occurring only once. The source material was PBMCs. This sequence was found in a woman in her fifties or sixties in good health and CMV-seronegative. The rearrangement joins TRBV7-6 to TRBJ2-7; a possible D gene is TRBD1 (5 bases). The CDR3 DNA follows: TGTGCCAGCAGCTTAGAGCCAGGGAACCCCTACGAGCAGTACTTC. Translation gives CASSLEPGNPYEQYF.